These T cell receptor beta chains were read from a single sample in a study of breast tumors, draining lymph nodes, adjacent tissues. Using its own MiXCR run on the multiplex PCR reads, TCRdb lists one record per CDR3 protein. The table includes fewer than 150,000 distinct CDR3 sequences, 21% detected once. The sequencing input was axillary lymph node tissue. Receptors were obtained from a female donor with breast cancer. Some clones in this sample may be carry-over from other donors' samples. Both conserved end residues are part of each CDR3. Fields, in order: D gene, clone size, J gene, V gene, CDR3 protein, CDR3 DNA. The D gene is left open where the match is weak. Clone sizes are given selectively: once, few, many, or a class where the clone is expanded.

d_gene: TRBD1; abundance: many; j_gene: TRBJ2-7; v_gene: TRBV5-5; CDR3aa: CASSPLYPGQGSHEQYF; CDR3nt: TGTGCCAGCAGCCCCCTATACCCGGGACAGGGCTCCCACGAGCAGTACTTC
d_gene: TRBD2; abundance: many; j_gene: TRBJ2-2; v_gene: TRBV12-3/TRBV12-4; CDR3aa: CASSLAGEGELFF; CDR3nt: TGTGCCAGCAGTCTAGCGGGAGAGGGGGAGCTGTTTTTT
d_gene: NA; abundance: many; j_gene: TRBJ2-1; v_gene: TRBV30; CDR3aa: CAWNARRFDEQFF; CDR3nt: TGTGCCTGGAATGCCCGGAGGTTCGATGAGCAGTTCTTC
d_gene: NA; abundance: many; j_gene: TRBJ2-5; v_gene: TRBV2; CDR3aa: CASSEGGGTWEETQYF; CDR3nt: TGTGCCAGCAGTGAAGGTGGGGGAACCTGGGAAGAGACCCAGTACTTC
d_gene: NA; abundance: NA; j_gene: TRBJ2-1; v_gene: TRBV20-1; CDR3aa: CSASPDATDSEQSF; CDR3nt: TGCAGTGCCAGTCCAGACGCTACCGATTCTGAGCAGTCCTTC
d_gene: NA; abundance: many; j_gene: TRBJ2-3; v_gene: TRBV5-1; CDR3aa: CASSLPGGTGTDTQYF; CDR3nt: TGCGCCAGCAGCCTCCCGGGAGGGACAGGCACAGATACGCAGTATTTT
d_gene: NA; abundance: once; j_gene: TRBJ1-1; v_gene: TRBV6-5; CDR3aa: CASSRRPNTEAFF; CDR3nt: TGTGCCAGCAGTCGCCGACCGAACACTGAAGCTTTCTTT
d_gene: TRBD2; abundance: many; j_gene: TRBJ2-7; v_gene: TRBV9; CDR3aa: CASSVGGSGTYEQYF; CDR3nt: TGTGCCAGCAGCGTAGGGGGTAGCGGGACCTACGAGCAGTACTTC
d_gene: TRBD1; abundance: many; j_gene: TRBJ1-2; v_gene: TRBV19; CDR3aa: CASSIIQGALGGYTF; CDR3nt: TGTGCCAGTAGTATCATACAGGGGGCCCTAGGTGGCTACACCTTC
d_gene: TRBD2; abundance: few; j_gene: TRBJ2-1; v_gene: TRBV5-6; CDR3aa: CASSPTSVPYNEQFF; CDR3nt: TGTGCCAGCAGCCCTACTAGCGTTCCCTACAATGAGCAGTTCTTC
d_gene: NA; abundance: few; j_gene: TRBJ1-4; v_gene: TRBV6-6; CDR3aa: CASSYSGSGDGEKLFF; CDR3nt: TGTGCCAGCAGTTACTCTGGATCGGGGGATGGTGAAAAACTGTTTTTT
d_gene: TRBD1; abundance: many; j_gene: TRBJ2-7; v_gene: TRBV2; CDR3aa: CASSAEQGGDEQYF; CDR3nt: TGTGCCAGCAGTGCGGAACAGGGGGGTGACGAGCAGTACTTC
d_gene: NA; abundance: NA; j_gene: TRBJ2-3; v_gene: TRBV28; CDR3aa: CASTAVADTQYF; CDR3nt: TGTGCCAGCACCGCGGTAGCAGATACGCAGTATTTT
d_gene: NA; abundance: many; j_gene: TRBJ2-1; v_gene: TRBV20-1; CDR3aa: CSARDLGHSTNEQFF; CDR3nt: TGCAGTGCTAGAGATCTAGGACATTCAACCAATGAGCAGTTCTTC
d_gene: TRBD2; abundance: few; j_gene: TRBJ2-2; v_gene: TRBV6-1; CDR3aa: CASSDFGREVTGELFF; CDR3nt: TGTGCCAGCAGTGACTTCGGGCGGGAGGTCACCGGGGAGCTGTTTTTT
d_gene: TRBD1; abundance: many; j_gene: TRBJ2-1; v_gene: TRBV11-2; CDR3aa: CASSLQGAVYNEQFF; CDR3nt: TGTGCCAGCAGCCTACAGGGGGCCGTCTACAATGAGCAGTTCTTC
d_gene: NA; abundance: many; j_gene: TRBJ2-1; v_gene: TRBV28; CDR3aa: CASSDPNNEQFF; CDR3nt: TGTGCCAGCAGTGATCCCAACAATGAGCAGTTCTTC
d_gene: NA; abundance: NA; j_gene: TRBJ1-2; v_gene: TRBV3-1; CDR3aa: CASSQGGGYTF; CDR3nt: TGTGCCAGCAGCCAAGGGGGGGGCTACACCTTC
d_gene: TRBD2; abundance: many; j_gene: TRBJ2-3; v_gene: TRBV6-6; CDR3aa: CASSYRRRTSGHTDTQYF; CDR3nt: TGTGCCAGCAGTTACAGACGACGGACTAGCGGGCACACAGATACGCAGTATTTT
d_gene: NA; abundance: NA; j_gene: TRBJ1-1; v_gene: TRBV7-3; CDR3aa: CASSLTGGMNTEAFF; CDR3nt: TGTGCCAGCAGCTTAACGGGTGGGATGAACACTGAAGCTTTCTTT
d_gene: TRBD2; abundance: few; j_gene: TRBJ2-1; v_gene: TRBV9; CDR3aa: CASSAGTSSYNEQFF; CDR3nt: TGTGCCAGCAGCGCCGGGACTAGCAGTTACAATGAGCAGTTCTTC
d_gene: NA; abundance: many; j_gene: TRBJ1-3; v_gene: TRBV7-9; CDR3aa: CASSLGQNSGNTIYF; CDR3nt: TGTGCCAGCAGCTTAGGACAGAACTCTGGAAACACCATATATTTT
d_gene: TRBD1; abundance: many; j_gene: TRBJ2-7; v_gene: TRBV6-6; CDR3aa: CASSSPDRGQDYEQYF; CDR3nt: TGTGCCAGCAGTTCCCCGGACAGGGGACAAGACTACGAGCAGTACTTC
d_gene: TRBD1; abundance: many; j_gene: TRBJ1-2; v_gene: TRBV5-1; CDR3aa: CASSLGGSANYGYTF; CDR3nt: TGCGCCAGCAGCTTAGGGGGCTCGGCTAACTATGGCTACACCTTC
d_gene: NA; abundance: NA; j_gene: TRBJ2-1; v_gene: TRBV6-1; CDR3aa: CASSEPELAWEQFF; CDR3nt: TGTGCCAGCAGTGAACCCGAACTAGCTTGGGAGCAGTTCTTC